These 8 T cell receptor beta chains originate from one sample sequenced in a study of cytomegalovirus exposure and HLA in healthy donors. The PCR contained 60 Vbeta and 13 Jbeta primers. Profiling relied on immunoSEQ multiplex PCR, and the TCRdb table lists in-frame clones only, not all of them. The sample carries under 40,000 clones, 80% recorded once. Sequencing was performed on PBMCs. The receptors shown here come from a male donor in good health and CMV-seronegative.

The J gene is TRBJ2-2, the V gene TRBV5-1; 15 nucleotides match TRBD2. This CDR3 contains 18 residues. Per germline, CDR1 SGHRS and CDR2 YFSETQ. V shed 4 bases and J 4 bases; nucleotides not matched to a gene: 8. For the CDR3, the DNA is TGCGCCAGCAGCCTACGGACTAGCGGGGGGGTATTCACCGGGGAGCTGTTTTTT. Protein product: CASSLRTSGGVFTGELFF.

The V and J genes are TRBV5-6 and TRBJ1-1; D gene uncertain. V was cut by 3 bases and J by 1 base, with 16 bases left in between. Germline CDR1 and CDR2: SGHDT and YYEEEE. The CDR3 length is 16 residues. DNA of the CDR3: TGTGCCAGCAGCTGGGGTCCCGATGGAGGGAACACTGAAGCTTTCTTT. Encoded protein: CASSWGPDGGNTEAFF. The full variable domain, in which reference TRBV5-6 and TRBJ1-1 provide the parts outside the CDR3, is DAGVTQSPTHLIKTRGQQVTLRCSPKSGHDTVSWYQQALGQGPQFIFQYYEEEERQRGNFPDRFSGHQFPNYSSELNVNALLLGDSALYLCASSWGPDGGNTEAFFGQGTRLTVV.

The V and J genes are TRBV30 and TRBJ1-2; 8 nucleotides agree with TRBD1. Germline assignment: CDR1 GTSNPN and CDR2 SVGIG (reference sequence). CDR3 length: 13 residues. Unmatched junction bases numbered 8, after V lost 1 base and J lost 10 bases. The CDR3 DNA sequence: TGTGCCTGGAGTGCGGACAGGGCTTTTGCCTACACCTTC. It is translated as CAWSADRAFAYTF.

V gene TRBV27 combines with J gene TRBJ1-5, with 9 bases matching TRBD1. The V gene end was trimmed by 10 bases and the J gene end by 1 base; junction bases not matched to a gene: 8. The germline gives CDR1 MNHEY, CDR2 SMNVEV (reference sequence). The CDR3 covers 15 residues. The CDR3 DNA follows: TGTGCCATCCCGGGACAGGGACTGAGCAATCAGCCCCAGCATTTT. It translates to CAIPGQGLSNQPQHF.

V and J are TRBV28 and TRBJ1-1; TRBD1 might be the D (6 bases). The CDR3 is made up of 13 amino acids. Germline V gene lookup returns CDR1 MDHEN and CDR2 SYDVKM. V lost 3 bases and J 5 bases, leaving 10 bases between the germline ends. The CDR3 loop reads CASSFTGRTEAFF. As DNA, the CDR3 is TGTGCCAGCAGTTTTACAGGGCGGACTGAAGCTTTCTTT.

The rearrangement links TRBV2 to TRBJ1-1; TRBD1 agrees at 7 bases. CDR1 SNHLY and CDR2 FYNNEI come from the germline V gene. The trim removed 6 bases at V and 3 bases at J, leaving 13 bases unmatched. The length of the CDR3 is 16 residues. The CDR3 bases are TGTGCCAGCAGATCCACAGGGGTGAGGATCTACACTGAAGCTTTCTTT. Translating gives CASRSTGVRIYTEAFF.

The chain is built from TRBV29-1 and TRBJ1-2; D is ambiguous. CDR1 is SQVTM, CDR2 ANQGSEA, per germline. The V end lost 3 bases, the J end lost 1 base, and 6 bases lay between the germline ends. This CDR3 contains 12 residues. The CDR3 sequence is CSVEYSNYGYTF. CDR3 DNA sequence: TGCAGCGTTGAGTACAGTAACTATGGCTACACCTTC.

The rearrangement links TRBV27 to TRBJ1-2, with 8 bases lining up with TRBD1. The CDR3 has 12 residues. Germline V gives CDR1 MNHEY, CDR2 SMNVEV (reference sequence). V shed 5 bases and J 7 bases; nucleotides not matched to a gene: 3. The CDR3 here is CASSETGAGYTF. In DNA, the CDR3 is TGTGCCAGCAGTGAGACAGGGGCTGGCTACACCTTC.